This T cell receptor (beta chain) was sequenced during a study of blood T cell repertoires in COVID-19. As for the study in general: Acute and convalescent COVID-19 samples came from the United States, Italy and Spain.

Under the authors' procedure: Cell counts per sample came from amplifying reference gene primers. This table comes from immunoSEQ multiplex PCR, and its TCRdb copy is limited to in-frame clones, with some not included. That table is the source of V, J and clone size, and D and trimming were worked out from the DNA. The repertoire includes approximately 100,000 clones, roughly 87% of them detected once, and around 6.2% sits in the top ten. The CDR3 covers 13 residues. Germline-derived CDR1 and CDR2 are SGHTA and FQGTGA. After removal of 0 bases from V and 7 bases from J, the junction contained 0 bases not matched to a gene.

Sequencing was carried out using peripheral blood. The TCR sequence derives from a human donor in a cohort sampled during active COVID-19. This chain connects TRBV7-3 to TRBJ1-2; 9 bases match TRBD1. Written as DNA, the CDR3 is TGTGCCAGCAGCTTAACGGACAGGGGTGGCTACACCTTC. Amino acid sequence: CASSLTDRGGYTF.